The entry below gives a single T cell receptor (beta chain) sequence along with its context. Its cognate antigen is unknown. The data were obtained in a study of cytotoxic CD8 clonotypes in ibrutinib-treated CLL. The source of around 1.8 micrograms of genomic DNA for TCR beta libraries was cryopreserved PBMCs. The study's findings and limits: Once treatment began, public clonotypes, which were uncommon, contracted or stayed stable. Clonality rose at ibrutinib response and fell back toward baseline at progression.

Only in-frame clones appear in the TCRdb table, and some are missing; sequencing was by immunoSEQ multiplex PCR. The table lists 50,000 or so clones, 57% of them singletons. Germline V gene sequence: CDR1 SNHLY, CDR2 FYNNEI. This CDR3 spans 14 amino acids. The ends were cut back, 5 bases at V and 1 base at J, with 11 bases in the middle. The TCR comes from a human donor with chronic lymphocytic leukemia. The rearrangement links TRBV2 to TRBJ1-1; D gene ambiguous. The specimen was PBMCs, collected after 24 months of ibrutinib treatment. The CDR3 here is CASSMVRTNTEAFF. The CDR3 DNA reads TGTGCCAGCAGTATGGTCAGGACGAACACTGAAGCTTTCTTT. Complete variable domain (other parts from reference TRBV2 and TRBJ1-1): EPEVTQTPSHQVTQMGQEVILRCVPISNHLYFYWYRQILGQKVEFLVSFYNNEISEKSEIFDDQFSVERPDGSNFTLKIRSTKLEDSAMYFCASSMVRTNTEAFFGQGTRLTVV.